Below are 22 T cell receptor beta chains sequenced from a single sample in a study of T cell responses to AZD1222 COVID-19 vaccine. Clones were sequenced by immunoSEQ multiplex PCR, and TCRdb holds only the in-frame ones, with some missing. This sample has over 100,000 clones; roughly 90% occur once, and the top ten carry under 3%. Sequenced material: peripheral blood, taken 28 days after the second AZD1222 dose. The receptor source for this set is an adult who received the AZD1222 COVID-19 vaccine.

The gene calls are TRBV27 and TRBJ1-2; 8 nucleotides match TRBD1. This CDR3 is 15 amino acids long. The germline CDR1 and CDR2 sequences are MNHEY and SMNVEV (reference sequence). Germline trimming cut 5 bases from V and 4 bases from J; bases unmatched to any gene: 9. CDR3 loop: CASSPQGASPYGYTF. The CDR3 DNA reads TGTGCCAGCAGTCCCCAGGGGGCGTCCCCCTATGGCTACACCTTC.

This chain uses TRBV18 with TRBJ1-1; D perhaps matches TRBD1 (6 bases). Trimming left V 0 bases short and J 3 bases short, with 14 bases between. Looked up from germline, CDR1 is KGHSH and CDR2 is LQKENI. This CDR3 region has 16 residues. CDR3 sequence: CASSPPIRGWDTEAFF. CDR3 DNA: TGTGCCAGCTCACCACCGATTAGGGGGTGGGACACTGAAGCTTTCTTT.

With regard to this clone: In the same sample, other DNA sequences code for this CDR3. For the CDR3, the DNA is TGTGCCAGCAGTTCCCCTAATCAGCCCCAGCATTTT. It yields the protein CASSSPNQPQHF. The chain carries TRBV6-2 or TRBV6-3 and TRBJ1-5; D ambiguous. This CDR3 spans 12 amino acids. Trimming left V 4 bases short and J 4 bases short, with 5 bases between. Germline assignment: CDR1 MNHEY and CDR2 SVGEGT.

In DNA form, the CDR3 reads TGTGCCAGCAGTTACGGGACAGGGTCATATAAGTCTGAAGCTTTCTTT. This encodes CASSYGTGSYKSEAFF. The chain employs TRBV6-5 and TRBJ1-1; 9 bases are a match to TRBD1. The J segment lost 6 bases and the V segment lost 2 bases, leaving 10 bases of the junction unmatched. The CDR3 is 16 residues long. From germline, CDR1 is MNHEY and CDR2 SVGAGI.

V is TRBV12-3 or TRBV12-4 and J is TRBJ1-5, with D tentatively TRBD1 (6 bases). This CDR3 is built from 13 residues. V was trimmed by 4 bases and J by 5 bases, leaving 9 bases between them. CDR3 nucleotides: TGTGCCAGCAGTTCCTCAGGGGATCAGCCCCAGCATTTT. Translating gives CASSSSGDQPQHF.

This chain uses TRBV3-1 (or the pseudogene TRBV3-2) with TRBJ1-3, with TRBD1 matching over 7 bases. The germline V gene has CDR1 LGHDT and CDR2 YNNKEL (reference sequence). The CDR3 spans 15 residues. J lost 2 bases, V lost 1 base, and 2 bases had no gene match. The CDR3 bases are TGTGCCAGCAGCCAAGTTGGGACAGCTGGAAACACCATATATTTT. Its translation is CASSQVGTAGNTIYF.

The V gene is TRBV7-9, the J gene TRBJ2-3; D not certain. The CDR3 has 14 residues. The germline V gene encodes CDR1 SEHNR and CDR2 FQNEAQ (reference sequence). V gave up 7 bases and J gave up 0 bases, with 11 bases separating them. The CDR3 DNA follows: TGTGCCAGCACACCCGTGGCTAGCACAGATACGCAGTATTTT. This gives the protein CASTPVASTDTQYF.

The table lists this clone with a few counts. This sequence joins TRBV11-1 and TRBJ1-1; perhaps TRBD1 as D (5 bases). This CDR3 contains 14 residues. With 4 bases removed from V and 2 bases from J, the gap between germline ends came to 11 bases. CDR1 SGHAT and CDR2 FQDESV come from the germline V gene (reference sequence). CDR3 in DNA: TGTGCCAGCAGCTCACGACAGCATAACACTGAAGCTTTCTTT. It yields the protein CASSSRQHNTEAFF.

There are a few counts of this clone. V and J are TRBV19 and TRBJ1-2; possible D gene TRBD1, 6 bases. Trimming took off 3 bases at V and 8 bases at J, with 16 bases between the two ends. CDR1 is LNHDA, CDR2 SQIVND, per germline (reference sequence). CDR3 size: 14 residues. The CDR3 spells CASSIAPGALGYTF. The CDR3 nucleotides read TGTGCCAGTAGTATCGCTCCAGGGGCCTTGGGCTACACCTTC.

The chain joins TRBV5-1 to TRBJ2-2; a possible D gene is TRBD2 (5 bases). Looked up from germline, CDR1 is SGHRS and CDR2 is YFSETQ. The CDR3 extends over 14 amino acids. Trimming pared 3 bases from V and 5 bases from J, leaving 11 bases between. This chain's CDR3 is CASSSDSLTGELFF. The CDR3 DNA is TGCGCCAGCAGCTCGGACTCTTTAACCGGGGAGCTGTTTTTT. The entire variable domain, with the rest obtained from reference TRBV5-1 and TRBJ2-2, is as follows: KAGVTQTPRYLIKTRGQQVTLSCSPISGHRSVSWYQQTPGQGLQFLFEYFSETQRNKGNFPGRFSGRQFSNSRSEMNVSTLELGDSALYLCASSSDSLTGELFFGEGSRLTVL.

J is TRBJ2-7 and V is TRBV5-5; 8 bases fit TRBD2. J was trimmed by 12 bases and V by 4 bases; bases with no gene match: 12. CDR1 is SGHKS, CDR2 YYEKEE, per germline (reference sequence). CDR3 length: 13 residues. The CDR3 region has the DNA TGTGCCAGCAGCCTCCCCGGGGGGGGCGGTAGGTACTTC. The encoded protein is CASSLPGGGGRYF.

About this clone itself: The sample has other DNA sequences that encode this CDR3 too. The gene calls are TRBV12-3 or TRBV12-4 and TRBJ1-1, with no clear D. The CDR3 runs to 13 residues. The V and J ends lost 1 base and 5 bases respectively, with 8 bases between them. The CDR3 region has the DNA TGTGCCAGCAGTTTAGGGGTAGGGACTGAAGCTTTCTTT. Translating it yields CASSLGVGTEAFF.

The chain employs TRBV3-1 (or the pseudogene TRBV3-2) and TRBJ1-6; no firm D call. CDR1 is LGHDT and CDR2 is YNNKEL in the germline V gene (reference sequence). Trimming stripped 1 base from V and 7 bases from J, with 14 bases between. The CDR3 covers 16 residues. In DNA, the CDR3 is TGTGCCAGCAGCCAAGGGGCACTGAAAGAGAATTCACCCCTCCACTTT. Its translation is CASSQGALKENSPLHF.

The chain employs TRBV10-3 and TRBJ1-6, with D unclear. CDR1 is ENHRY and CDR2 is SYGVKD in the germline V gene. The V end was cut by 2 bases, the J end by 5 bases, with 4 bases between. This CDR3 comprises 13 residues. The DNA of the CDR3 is TGTGCCATCAGTGAGCAGGATAATTCACCCCTCCACTTT. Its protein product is CAISEQDNSPLHF.

The CDR3 DNA is TGTGCCACCAGCACCCCGGGACAGACCTCTGGATGGCCCCTCCACTTT. Amino acid sequence: CATSTPGQTSGWPLHF. V and J are TRBV15 and TRBJ1-6; 7 nucleotides align to TRBD1. V lost 4 bases and J lost 13; bases outside the gene matches: 16. This CDR3 spans 16 amino acids. The germline V gene has CDR1 LNHNV and CDR2 YYDKDF (reference sequence).

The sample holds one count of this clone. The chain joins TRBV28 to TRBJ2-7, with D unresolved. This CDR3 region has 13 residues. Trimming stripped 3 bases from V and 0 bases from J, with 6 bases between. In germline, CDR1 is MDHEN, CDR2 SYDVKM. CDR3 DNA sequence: TGTGCCAGCAGTTTCTACAACTCCTACGAGCAGTACTTC. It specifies CASSFYNSYEQYF.

CDR3: CSASRGGGYSNQPQHF. CDR3 in DNA: TGCAGTGCTAGTCGGGGGGGAGGCTATAGCAATCAGCCCCAGCATTTT. The chain uses TRBV20-1 and TRBJ1-5; possible D gene TRBD1, 5 bases. The ends were cut back, 3 bases at V and 0 bases at J, with 15 bases in the middle. The CDR3 sequence is 16 residues long. The germline V gene has CDR1 DFQATT and CDR2 SNEGSKA (reference sequence).

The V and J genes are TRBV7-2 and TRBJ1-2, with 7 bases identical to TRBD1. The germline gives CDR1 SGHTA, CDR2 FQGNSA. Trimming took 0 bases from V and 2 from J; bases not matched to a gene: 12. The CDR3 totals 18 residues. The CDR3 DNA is TGTGCCAGCAGCTTAGCCGGGACAGCCGCCGCTCCGAACTATGGCTACACCTTC. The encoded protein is CASSLAGTAAAPNYGYTF. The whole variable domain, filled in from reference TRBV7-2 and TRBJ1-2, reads GAGVSQSPSNKVTEKGKDVELRCDPISGHTALYWYRQSLGQGLEFLIYFQGNSAPDKSGLPSDRFSAERTGGSVSTLTIQRTQQEDSAVYLCASSLAGTAAAPNYGYTFGSGTRLTVV.

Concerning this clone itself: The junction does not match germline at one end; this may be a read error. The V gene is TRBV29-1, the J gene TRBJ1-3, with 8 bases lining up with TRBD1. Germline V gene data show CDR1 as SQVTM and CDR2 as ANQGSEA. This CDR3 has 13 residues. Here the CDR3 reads CSAGDRTPVGLAF. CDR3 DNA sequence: TGCAGCGCCGGGGACAGGACCCCCGTAGGCCTGGCTTTT.

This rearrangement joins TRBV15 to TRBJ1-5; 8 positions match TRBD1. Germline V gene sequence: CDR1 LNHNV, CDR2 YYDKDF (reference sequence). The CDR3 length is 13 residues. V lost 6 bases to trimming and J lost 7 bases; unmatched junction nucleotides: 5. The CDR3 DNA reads TGTGCCACCAGGGAGGGACAGGCCCAGCCCCAGCATTTT. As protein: CATREGQAQPQHF.

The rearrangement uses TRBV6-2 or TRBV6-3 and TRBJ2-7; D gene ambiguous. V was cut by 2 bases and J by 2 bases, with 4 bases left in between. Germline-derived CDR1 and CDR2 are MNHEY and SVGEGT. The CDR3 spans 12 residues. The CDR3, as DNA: TGTGCCAGCAGTTACACCACCTACGAGCAGTACTTC. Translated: CASSYTTYEQYF.

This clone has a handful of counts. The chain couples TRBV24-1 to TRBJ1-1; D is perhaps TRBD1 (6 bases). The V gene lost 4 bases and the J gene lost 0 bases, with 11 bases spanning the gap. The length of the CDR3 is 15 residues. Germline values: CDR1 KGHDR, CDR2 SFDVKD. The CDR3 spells CATSDSRGMNTEAFF. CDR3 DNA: TGTGCCACCAGTGACTCCAGGGGAATGAACACTGAAGCTTTCTTT.